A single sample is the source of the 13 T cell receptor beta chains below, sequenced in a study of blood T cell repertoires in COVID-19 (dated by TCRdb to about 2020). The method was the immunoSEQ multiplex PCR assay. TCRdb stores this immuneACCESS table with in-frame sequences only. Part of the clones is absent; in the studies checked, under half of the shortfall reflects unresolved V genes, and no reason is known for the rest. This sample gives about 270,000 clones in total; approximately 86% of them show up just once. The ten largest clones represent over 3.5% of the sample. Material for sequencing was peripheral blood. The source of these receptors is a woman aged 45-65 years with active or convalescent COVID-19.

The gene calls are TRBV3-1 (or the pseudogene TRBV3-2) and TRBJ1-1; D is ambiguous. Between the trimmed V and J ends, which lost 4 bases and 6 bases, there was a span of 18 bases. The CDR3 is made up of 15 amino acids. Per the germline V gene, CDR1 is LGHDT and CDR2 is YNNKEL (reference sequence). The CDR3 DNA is TGTGCCAGCAGCCCATGGGAGGGCGGCGGGGCTGAAGCTTTCTTT. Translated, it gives CASSPWEGGGAEAFF.

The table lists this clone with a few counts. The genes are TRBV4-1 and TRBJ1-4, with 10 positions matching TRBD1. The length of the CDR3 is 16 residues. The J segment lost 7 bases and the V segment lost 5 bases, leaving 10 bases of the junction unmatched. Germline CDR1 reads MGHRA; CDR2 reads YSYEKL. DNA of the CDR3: TGCGCCAGCAGCTCTCTACGAGACAGGGGGCCTGAAAAACTGTTTTTT. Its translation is CASSSLRDRGPEKLFF.

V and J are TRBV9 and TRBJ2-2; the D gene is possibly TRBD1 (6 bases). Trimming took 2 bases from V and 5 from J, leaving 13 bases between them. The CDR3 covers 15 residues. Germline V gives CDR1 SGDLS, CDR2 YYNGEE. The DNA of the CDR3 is TGTGCCAGCAGCGTTTCGGGACAAAAGACCGGGGAGCTGTTTTTT. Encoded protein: CASSVSGQKTGELFF.

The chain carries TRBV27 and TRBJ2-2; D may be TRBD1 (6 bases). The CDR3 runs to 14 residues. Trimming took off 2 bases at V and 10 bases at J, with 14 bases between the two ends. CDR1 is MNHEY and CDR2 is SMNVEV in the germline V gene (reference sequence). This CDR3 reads CASSLGPRTAELFF. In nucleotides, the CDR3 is TGTGCCAGCAGTTTAGGGCCAAGGACAGCGGAGCTGTTTTTT.

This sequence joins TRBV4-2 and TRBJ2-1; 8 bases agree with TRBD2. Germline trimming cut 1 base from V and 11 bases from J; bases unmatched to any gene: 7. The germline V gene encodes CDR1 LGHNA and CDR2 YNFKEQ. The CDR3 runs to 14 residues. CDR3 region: CASSQGVSGVQQFF. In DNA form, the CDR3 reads TGTGCCAGCAGCCAAGGGGTTAGCGGGGTCCAGCAGTTCTTC.

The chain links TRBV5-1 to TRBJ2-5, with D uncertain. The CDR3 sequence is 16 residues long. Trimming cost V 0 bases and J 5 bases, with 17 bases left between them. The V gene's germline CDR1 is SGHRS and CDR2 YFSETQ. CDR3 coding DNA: TGCGCCAGCAGCTTGGCCTCGTCAAGCGCCCCGGAGACCCAGTACTTC. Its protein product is CASSLASSSAPETQYF.

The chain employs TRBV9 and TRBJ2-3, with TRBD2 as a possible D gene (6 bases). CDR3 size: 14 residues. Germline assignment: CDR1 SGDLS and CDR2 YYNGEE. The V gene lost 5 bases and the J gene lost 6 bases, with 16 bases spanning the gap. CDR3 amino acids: CASSVAGSPDTQYF. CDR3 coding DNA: TGTGCCAGCAGTGTTGCGGGGTCCCCTGATACGCAGTATTTT.

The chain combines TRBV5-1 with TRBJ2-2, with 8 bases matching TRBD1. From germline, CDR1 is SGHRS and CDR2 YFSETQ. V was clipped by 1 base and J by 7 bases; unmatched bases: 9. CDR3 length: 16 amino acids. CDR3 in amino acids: CASSLLQGGAGGELFF. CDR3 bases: TGCGCCAGCAGCTTGCTACAGGGGGGCGCTGGCGGGGAGCTGTTTTTT.

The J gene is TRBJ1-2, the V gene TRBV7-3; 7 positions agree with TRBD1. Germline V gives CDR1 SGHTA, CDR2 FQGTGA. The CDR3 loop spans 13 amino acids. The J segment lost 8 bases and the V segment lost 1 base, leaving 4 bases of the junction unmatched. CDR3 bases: TGTGCCAGCAGCTTAAGAGGGGGCGCAGGCTACACCTTC. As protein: CASSLRGGAGYTF.

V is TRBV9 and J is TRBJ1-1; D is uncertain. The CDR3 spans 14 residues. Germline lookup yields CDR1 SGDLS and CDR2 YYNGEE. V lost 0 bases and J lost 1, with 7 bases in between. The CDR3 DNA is TGTGCCAGCAGCGTAGGCCCCGGGAACACTGAAGCTTTCTTT. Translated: CASSVGPGNTEAFF. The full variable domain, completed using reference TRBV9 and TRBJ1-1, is DSGVTQTPKHLITATGQRVTLRCSPRSGDLSVYWYQQSLDQGLQFLIQYYNGEERAKGNILERFSAQQFPDLHSELNLSSLELGDSALYFCASSVGPGNTEAFFGQGTRLTVV.

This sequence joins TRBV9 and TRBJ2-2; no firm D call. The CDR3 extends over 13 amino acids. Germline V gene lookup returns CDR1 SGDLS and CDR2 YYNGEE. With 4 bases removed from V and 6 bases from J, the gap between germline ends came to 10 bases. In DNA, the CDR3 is TGTGCCAGCAGCAACAAGAGCGCCGGGGAGCTGTTTTTT. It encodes CASSNKSAGELFF.

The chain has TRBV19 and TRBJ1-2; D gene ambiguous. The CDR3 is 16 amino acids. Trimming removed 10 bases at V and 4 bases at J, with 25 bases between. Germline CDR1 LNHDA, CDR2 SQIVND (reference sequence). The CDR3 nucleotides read TGTGCCACCACGCCCACTCCCGAGGGCCGCACCTATGGCTACACCTTC. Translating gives CATTPTPEGRTYGYTF. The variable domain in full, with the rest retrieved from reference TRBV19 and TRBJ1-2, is DGGITQSPKYLFRKEGQNVTLSCEQNLNHDAMYWYRQDPGQGLRLIYYSQIVNDFQKGDIAEGYSVSREKKESFPLTVTSAQKNPTAFYLCATTPTPEGRTYGYTFGSGTRLTVV.

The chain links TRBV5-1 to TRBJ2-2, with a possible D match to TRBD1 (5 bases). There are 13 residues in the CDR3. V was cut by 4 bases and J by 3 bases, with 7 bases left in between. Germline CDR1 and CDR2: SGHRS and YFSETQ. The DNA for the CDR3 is TGCGCCAGCAGCGTGACAGACACCGGGGAGCTGTTTTTT. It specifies CASSVTDTGELFF.